A selection of T cell receptor beta chains follows, all from one sample in a study of response to subunit inactivated influenza vaccine. In TCRdb, the RT-PCR reads were re-called with MiXCR into one record per CDR3 protein. The table records about 480,000 distinct CDR3 sequences, roughly 13% of them present only once. The source material was PBMCs from blood, sampled roughly 47 days after vaccination. These receptors were obtained from a man aged 45 to 65 who received an inactivated influenza vaccine. Both conserved end residues are part of each CDR3. The order of the fields is J gene, V gene, D gene, clone size, CDR3 DNA, CDR3 protein. A D gene is named only where the DNA matches it firmly. Where a row states a size, it is once, few, many or the class of an expanded clone; other rows omit it.

j_call: TRBJ1-5; v_call: TRBV7-9; d_call: -; clone_size: -; cdr3_nt: TGTGCCAGCAGCTTGGTGGGGATGGAGGCCCAGCATTTT; cdr3_aa: CASSLVGMEAQHF
j_call: TRBJ1-1; v_call: TRBV11-1; d_call: -; clone_size: few; cdr3_nt: TGTGCCAGCAGCCAGGGTGTTCAGTCTGAAGCTTTCTTT; cdr3_aa: CASSQGVQSEAFF
j_call: TRBJ2-3; v_call: TRBV5-1; d_call: TRBD2; clone_size: many; cdr3_nt: TGCGCCAGCAGCTTGACGGGACTAGCGGGAGGGTCAGATACGCAGTATTTT; cdr3_aa: CASSLTGLAGGSDTQYF
j_call: TRBJ2-3; v_call: TRBV28; d_call: TRBD2; clone_size: few; cdr3_nt: TGTGCCAGCAGTCACTCTAGCGGGGGCACAGATACGCAGTATTTT; cdr3_aa: CASSHSSGGTDTQYF
j_call: TRBJ2-2; v_call: TRBV11-2; d_call: -; clone_size: -; cdr3_nt: TGTGCCAGCAGCTTAGATCCCGGCACCGGGGAGCTGTTTTTT; cdr3_aa: CASSLDPGTGELFF
j_call: TRBJ2-7; v_call: TRBV12-3/TRBV12-4; d_call: -; clone_size: few; cdr3_nt: TGTGCCAGCAGGGTCCCCCCCAGGGGCTCGGTCGAGCAGTACTTC; cdr3_aa: CASRVPPRGSVEQYF
j_call: TRBJ2-1; v_call: TRBV29-1; d_call: TRBD1; clone_size: many; cdr3_nt: TGCAGCTACGGCAGCTTCGACAGGGGGGAGCAGTTCTTC; cdr3_aa: CSYGSFDRGEQFF
j_call: TRBJ2-7; v_call: TRBV5-5; d_call: -; clone_size: few; cdr3_nt: TGTGCCAGCAGCTTACAGGAGGGCCACGGTAGATACGAGCAGTACTTC; cdr3_aa: CASSLQEGHGRYEQYF
j_call: TRBJ2-7; v_call: TRBV6-9; d_call: -; clone_size: many; cdr3_nt: TGTGCCAGCAGTTTAGGAGTCGTCAGGGATCGCCACTACGAGCAGTACTTC; cdr3_aa: CASSLGVVRDRHYEQYF
j_call: TRBJ2-1; v_call: TRBV30; d_call: -; clone_size: few; cdr3_nt: TGTGCCTCCGACAATGAGCAGTTCTTC; cdr3_aa: CASDNEQFF
j_call: TRBJ2-3; v_call: TRBV10-3; d_call: -; clone_size: many; cdr3_nt: TGTGCCACTACCGGGACCGACACAGATACGCAGTATTTT; cdr3_aa: CATTGTDTDTQYF
j_call: TRBJ2-2; v_call: TRBV20-1; d_call: TRBD2; clone_size: few; cdr3_nt: TGCAGTGCTACTAGCGGGAGTACCGGGGAGCTGTTTTTT; cdr3_aa: CSATSGSTGELFF
j_call: TRBJ1-2; v_call: TRBV19; d_call: TRBD1; clone_size: -; cdr3_nt: TGTGCCAGTAGTCTACGAGGAGGGGGCGCAGTCTTCTACACCTTC; cdr3_aa: CASSLRGGGAVFYTF
j_call: TRBJ2-1; v_call: TRBV14; d_call: -; clone_size: few; cdr3_nt: TGTGCCAGCAGCCAAGCCAGGTACAATGAGCAGTTCTTC; cdr3_aa: CASSQARYNEQFF
j_call: TRBJ2-7; v_call: TRBV5-6; d_call: -; clone_size: -; cdr3_nt: TGTGCCAGCAGCTCGATCCCCCGAAGGACCGAGTACGAGCAGTACTTC; cdr3_aa: CASSSIPRRTEYEQYF
j_call: TRBJ2-7; v_call: TRBV7-9; d_call: -; clone_size: few; cdr3_nt: TGTGCCACCGCAGGGGGGAAGTACGAGCAGTACTTC; cdr3_aa: CATAGGKYEQYF
j_call: TRBJ2-7; v_call: TRBV10-3; d_call: -; clone_size: -; cdr3_nt: TGTGCCATCGGGGACCCAATCTACGAGCAGTACTTC; cdr3_aa: CAIGDPIYEQYF
j_call: TRBJ2-7; v_call: TRBV20-1; d_call: TRBD2; clone_size: -; cdr3_nt: TGCAGTGCTAGAGCCAGCGGGAGGTCCTACGAGCAGTACTTC; cdr3_aa: CSARASGRSYEQYF
j_call: TRBJ1-2; v_call: TRBV9; d_call: TRBD1; clone_size: many; cdr3_nt: TGTGCCAGCAGCGCCATACCCTCAGGGGGCTATGGCTACACCTTC; cdr3_aa: CASSAIPSGGYGYTF
j_call: TRBJ2-2; v_call: TRBV29-1; d_call: TRBD1; clone_size: few; cdr3_nt: TGCAGCGTCCCTTCAGGGGGTGGAAACACCGGGGAGCTGTTTTTT; cdr3_aa: CSVPSGGGNTGELFF
j_call: TRBJ2-2; v_call: TRBV5-1; d_call: TRBD2; clone_size: -; cdr3_nt: TGCGCCAGCAGCTTCGCTGGGACTAGCGGGAGTCAGGAGCTGTTTTTT; cdr3_aa: CASSFAGTSGSQELFF
j_call: TRBJ2-2; v_call: TRBV6-2/TRBV6-3; d_call: -; clone_size: few; cdr3_nt: TGTGCCAGCTCGGACTATACGAACACCGGGGAGCTGTTTTTT; cdr3_aa: CASSDYTNTGELFF
j_call: TRBJ2-5; v_call: TRBV6-2/TRBV6-3; d_call: -; clone_size: -; cdr3_nt: TGTGCCAGCAGTTACGGGGGTACTGGGGAGACCCAGTACTTC; cdr3_aa: CASSYGGTGETQYF
j_call: TRBJ2-1; v_call: TRBV24-1; d_call: -; clone_size: -; cdr3_nt: TGTGCCACCACGGACAGCCATGAGCAGTTCTTC; cdr3_aa: CATTDSHEQFF
j_call: TRBJ2-3; v_call: TRBV7-2; d_call: -; clone_size: -; cdr3_nt: TGTGCCAGCAGCGCGCGGGCTAGCGTTAGCACAGATACGCAGTATTTT; cdr3_aa: CASSARASVSTDTQYF
j_call: TRBJ2-2; v_call: TRBV4-3; d_call: -; clone_size: -; cdr3_nt: TGCGCCAGCAGCCAAGCCATGGGGCTTGGCACCGGGGAGCTGTTTTTT; cdr3_aa: CASSQAMGLGTGELFF
j_call: TRBJ2-7; v_call: TRBV20-1; d_call: TRBD2; clone_size: few; cdr3_nt: TGCAGTGCTAGCGGGACTAGCGGGAGGGCCATCGAGCAGTACTTC; cdr3_aa: CSASGTSGRAIEQYF
j_call: TRBJ1-2; v_call: TRBV6-5; d_call: TRBD1; clone_size: many; cdr3_nt: TGTGCCACAAAGGGGGCAGACTATGGCTACACCTTC; cdr3_aa: CATKGADYGYTF
j_call: TRBJ2-1; v_call: TRBV14; d_call: TRBD2; clone_size: few; cdr3_nt: TGTGCCAGCAGCCAAGGACTAGCGGGAGTGTTTATTGAGCAGTTCTTC; cdr3_aa: CASSQGLAGVFIEQFF
j_call: TRBJ1-1; v_call: TRBV5-1; d_call: -; clone_size: -; cdr3_nt: TGCGCCAGCAGCTTGGCGACAGGAACAACTGAAGCTTTCTTT; cdr3_aa: CASSLATGTTEAFF
j_call: TRBJ2-6; v_call: TRBV6-2/TRBV6-3; d_call: -; clone_size: -; cdr3_nt: TGTGCCAGCAGTTACTTGCGGCGCTCAGGGGCCAACGTCCTGACTTTC; cdr3_aa: CASSYLRRSGANVLTF
j_call: TRBJ2-7; v_call: TRBV10-3; d_call: TRBD1; clone_size: -; cdr3_nt: TGTGCCATCAGTCCCGGGACAGGGGGCGGCTACGAGCAGTACTTC; cdr3_aa: CAISPGTGGGYEQYF
j_call: TRBJ2-3; v_call: TRBV24-1; d_call: TRBD2; clone_size: few; cdr3_nt: TGTGCCACCAGTGAAACCGGGACTAGCGGGTGGGATACGCAGTATTTT; cdr3_aa: CATSETGTSGWDTQYF
j_call: TRBJ1-4; v_call: TRBV6-1; d_call: -; clone_size: -; cdr3_nt: TGTGCCAGCACCCTCGGTGAAAAACTGTTTTTT; cdr3_aa: CASTLGEKLFF
j_call: TRBJ1-5; v_call: TRBV20-1; d_call: TRBD1; clone_size: few; cdr3_nt: TGCAGTGCCGGCAGGGGGCAATTTGGTCAGCCCCAGCATTTT; cdr3_aa: CSAGRGQFGQPQHF
j_call: TRBJ1-1; v_call: TRBV7-9; d_call: -; clone_size: -; cdr3_nt: TGTGCCAGCAGCTTTCAGGCCGCTGGAGCTTTCTTT; cdr3_aa: CASSFQAAGAFF